This paragraph covers one T cell receptor beta chain sequence. What it binds is unknown. Reverse transcribing all isolated RNA meant expressed TCRB transcripts were sequenced. Assay used: immunoSEQ multiplex PCR; TCRdb lists only in-frame clones, some missing. The sample holds fewer than 350,000 clones, 7.5% to 9.5% seen once. Donors contributed one heparinised blood draw apiece, averaging approximately 0.12 L. The sample belongs to a study of beta chain features in type 1 diabetes. Study observations and caveats: There were fewer insertions and more deletions at the VDJ junctions of type 1 diabetes patients.

The length of the CDR3 is 15 residues. Germline values: CDR1 SGDLS, CDR2 YYNGEE. V shed 3 bases, J shed 6 bases, and the junction held 9 bases outside the gene matches. The chain has TRBV9 and TRBJ2-3, with TRBD2 identical over 8 bases. The sequence was collected from a woman between 18 and 29 years old in good health. The source material was central memory CD4+ T cells from blood. This CDR3 is CASSGGGLAVDTQYF. In DNA form, the CDR3 reads TGTGCCAGCAGCGGCGGGGGGCTGGCCGTGGATACGCAGTATTTT.